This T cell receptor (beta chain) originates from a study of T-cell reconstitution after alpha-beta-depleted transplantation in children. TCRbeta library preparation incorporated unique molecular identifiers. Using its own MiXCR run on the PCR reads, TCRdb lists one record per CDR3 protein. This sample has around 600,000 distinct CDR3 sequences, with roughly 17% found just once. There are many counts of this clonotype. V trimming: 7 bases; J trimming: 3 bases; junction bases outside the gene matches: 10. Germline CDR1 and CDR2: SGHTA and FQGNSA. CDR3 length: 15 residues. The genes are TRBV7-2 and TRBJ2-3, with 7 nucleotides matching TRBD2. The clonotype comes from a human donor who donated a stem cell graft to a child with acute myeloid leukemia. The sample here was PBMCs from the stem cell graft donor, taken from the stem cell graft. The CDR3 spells CASTSSGYPTDTQYF. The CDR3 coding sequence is TGTGCCAGCACCAGTAGCGGGTATCCGACAGATACGCAGTATTTT.